This T cell receptor (beta chain) was documented in a study of response to subunit inactivated influenza vaccine. Findings and caveats of the study: There was a suggestion from the authors that each seasonal influenza vaccination recruits few new T cells.

V was pared by 5 bases and J by 0 bases, with 13 bases between. The CDR3 covers 15 residues. Via MiXCR, TCRdb re-called the RT-PCR reads, giving one row per CDR3 protein. Of under 950,000 distinct CDR3 sequences listed, about 20% are singletons. This clonotype occurred a few times. The antigen is unknown. The chain carries TRBV12-3 or TRBV12-4 and TRBJ1-2, with D perhaps TRBD1 (5 bases). The TCR comes from a man between 45 and 60 years old who received an inactivated influenza vaccine. Specimen: PBMCs from blood, collected more than 4 days after vaccination. The CDR3 bases are TGTGCCAGCAGTCCTGAGGGGATTGCTAACTATGGCTACACCTTC. Protein sequence: CASSPEGIANYGYTF.